One and the same sample provided the 28 T cell receptor beta chains below, sequenced in a study of T cells after yellow fever vaccination. MiXCR, run by TCRdb on the 5' RACE reads, gives a single entry per CDR3 protein. This sample has 300,000 to 350,000 distinct CDR3 sequences, with 7% to 9% found just once. Specimen: PBMCs, collected approximately 47 days after the first yellow fever vaccination. The source of these receptors is a man between 18 and 35 years old who received the YFV17D yellow fever vaccine.

This chain joins TRBV12-5 and TRBJ1-1; D remains unclear. The length of the CDR3 is 15 residues. Looked up from germline, CDR1 is LGHNT and CDR2 is FRNRAP. Trimming removed 3 bases from V and 3 bases from J, with 14 bases in between. CDR3 DNA: TGTGCTAGTGGTTTATGGGCAGGCACGGACACTGAAGCTTTCTTT. Its protein product is CASGLWAGTDTEAFF.

The V call is TRBV19, the J call TRBJ2-1; D is possibly TRBD1 (6 bases). V lost 7 bases and J 0 bases, leaving 10 bases between the germline ends. The CDR3 totals 14 residues. Germline V gene lookup returns CDR1 LNHDA and CDR2 SQIVND (reference sequence). CDR3 DNA sequence: TGTGCCAGTAAGCAGGGGAGCTCCTACAATGAGCAGTTCTTC. Its protein product is CASKQGSSYNEQFF.

This clonotype was seen a few times. This rearrangement joins TRBV7-2 to TRBJ2-3, with 7 nucleotides matching TRBD2. V dropped 1 base and J dropped 5; count of bases not matched to a gene: 6. Germline values: CDR1 SGHTA, CDR2 FQGNSA. This CDR3 is built from 15 residues. The CDR3 DNA sequence: TGTGCCAGCAGCTTAGGGCTAGCGGAGAAAGATACGCAGTATTTT. Translated, it gives CASSLGLAEKDTQYF.

This rearrangement joins TRBV19 to TRBJ1-2, with a tentative D call TRBD1 (6 bases). This CDR3 comprises 15 residues. CDR1 is LNHDA and CDR2 is SQIVND in the germline V gene (reference sequence). V lost 8 bases and J 3 bases, leaving 19 bases between the germline ends. Here the CDR3 DNA reads TGTGCCAGTGACTTCAGCGGCAAGGGGGACTATGGCTACACCTTC. It codes for CASDFSGKGDYGYTF.

Ten or more counts support this clonotype. The V and J genes are TRBV5-1 and TRBJ2-1; maybe TRBD2 (6 bases). The CDR3 has 15 amino acids. Trimming pared 3 bases from V and 5 bases from J, leaving 15 bases between. Germline assignment: CDR1 SGHRS and CDR2 YFSETQ. The DNA for the CDR3 is TGCGCCAGCAGCTCTGGACCGGTAGCGGACAATGAGCAGTTCTTC. Residues: CASSSGPVADNEQFF. The full variable domain, rest sourced from reference TRBV5-1 and TRBJ2-1, is KAGVTQTPRYLIKTRGQQVTLSCSPISGHRSVSWYQQTPGQGLQFLFEYFSETQRNKGNFPGRFSGRQFSNSRSEMNVSTLELGDSALYLCASSSGPVADNEQFFGPGTRLTVL.

This chain joins TRBV15 and TRBJ1-5; D perhaps matches TRBD1 (5 bases). With 0 bases removed from V and 3 bases from J, the gap between germline ends came to 18 bases. The CDR3 is made up of 18 amino acids. Per germline, CDR1 LNHNV and CDR2 YYDKDF (reference sequence). CDR3 in DNA: TGTGCCACCAGCAGAGATCGGTTAGGACAAGTACTCAATCAGCCCCAGCATTTT. Residues: CATSRDRLGQVLNQPQHF.

This sequence joins TRBV20-1 and TRBJ2-5, with 10 bases matching TRBD2. The CDR3 runs to 14 residues. V shed 2 bases, J shed 5 bases, and the junction held 5 bases outside the gene matches. Germline V CDR1 and CDR2: DFQATT, SNEGSKA (reference sequence). The CDR3: CSARRGLALETQYF. The CDR3 DNA sequence: TGCAGTGCTAGACGGGGACTAGCGTTGGAGACCCAGTACTTC.

The chain uses TRBV6-1 and TRBJ1-2; D unresolved. Deletions cut 6 bases from V and 2 bases from J, with 7 bases between. From germline, CDR1 is MNHNS and CDR2 SASEGT. CDR3 length equals 12 residues. CDR3 sequence reads: CASRTLNYGYTF. In DNA form, the CDR3 reads TGTGCCAGCAGGACCTTAAACTATGGCTACACCTTC.

This clonotype was found a few times. The chain uses TRBV5-1 and TRBJ2-2; TRBD1 matches 7 bases. This CDR3 has 15 amino acids. The germline CDR1 and CDR2 sequences are SGHRS and YFSETQ. V lost 5 bases, J lost 0 bases, and 4 bases stayed unmatched. CDR3 loop: CASSHDRANTGELFF. CDR3 DNA sequence: TGCGCCAGCAGTCACGACAGGGCGAACACCGGGGAGCTGTTTTTT.

This clonotype has only a few counts. The J gene is TRBJ2-7, the V gene TRBV4-2; 8 bases are a match to TRBD1. Germline loops: CDR1 LGHNA, CDR2 YNFKEQ. There are 15 residues in the CDR3. J gave up 5 bases and V 0 bases, and 6 bases lay outside the gene matches. The CDR3 coding sequence is TGTGCCAGCAGCCAAGAGTCCCAGGGGGCCCACGAGCAGTACTTC. Its translation is CASSQESQGAHEQYF.

The rearrangement uses TRBV6-5 and TRBJ1-6; D unresolved. V was pared by 2 bases and J by 0 bases, with 14 bases between. The CDR3 loop spans 18 amino acids. Germline CDR1 MNHEY, CDR2 SVGAGI. CDR3 nucleotide sequence: TGTGCCAGCAGTTACCGGAGATTCAGAACCTCCTATAATTCACCCCTCCACTTT. Translation: CASSYRRFRTSYNSPLHF.

This clonotype has more than one count but fewer than ten. A junction end diverges from the germline sequence, so it may reflect a read error. V usage is TRBV3-1 and J usage is TRBJ1-1; no clear D gene. Germline values: CDR1 LGHDT, CDR2 YNNKEL (reference sequence). The length of the CDR3 is 15 residues. CDR3 region: CASTQDRWGNTEAFF. The CDR3 DNA sequence: TGTGCCAGCACCCAAGATAGGTGGGGAAACACTGAAGCTTTCTTT.

In this sample, this clonotype turned up many times. This chain joins TRBV7-3 and TRBJ2-3; D is ambiguous. In germline, CDR1 is SGHTA, CDR2 FQGTGA. The CDR3 sequence is 11 residues long. V gave up 4 bases and J gave up 6 bases, with 5 bases separating them. CDR3 in amino acids: CASSSADTQYF. DNA of the CDR3: TGTGCCAGCAGCTCGGCGGATACGCAGTATTTT.

This rearrangement joins TRBV20-1 to TRBJ2-3, with TRBD2 identical over 9 bases. The junction had 13 bases not matched to a gene; V was cut back by 0 bases and J by 6 bases. Germline V CDR1 and CDR2: DFQATT, SNEGSKA (reference sequence). This CDR3 has 17 amino acids. The DNA for the CDR3 is TGCAGTGCTAGAGATCCGGCAGGGCTAGCGGGGATGGATACGCAGTATTTT. Amino acids: CSARDPAGLAGMDTQYF.

This clonotype was observed at least ten times. This CDR3 is CASSNQGARTGELFF. The CDR3 nucleotides are TGTGCCAGCAGCAACCAGGGGGCGCGTACCGGGGAGCTGTTTTTT. This chain connects TRBV5-5 to TRBJ2-2; 8 positions agree with TRBD1. Germline V gene lookup returns CDR1 SGHKS and CDR2 YYEKEE (reference sequence). This CDR3 is built from 15 residues. Trimming cost V 4 bases and J 5 bases; bases outside gene matches: 7.

This clonotype occurred many times. The V and J genes are TRBV7-2 and TRBJ2-1; D is uncertain. CDR1 SGHTA and CDR2 FQGNSA come from the germline V gene. The CDR3 runs to 16 residues. Trimming stripped 4 bases from V and 5 bases from J, with 18 bases between. The CDR3 DNA reads as TGTGCCAGCAGCTCCTCCACGTCCTTCAGGAACAATGAGCAGTTCTTC. It encodes CASSSSTSFRNNEQFF. Complete variable domain (other parts from reference TRBV7-2 and TRBJ2-1): GAGVSQSPSNKVTEKGKDVELRCDPISGHTALYWYRQSLGQGLEFLIYFQGNSAPDKSGLPSDRFSAERTGGSVSTLTIQRTQQEDSAVYLCASSSSTSFRNNEQFFGPGTRLTVL.

This clonotype was recorded once. The chain has TRBV3-1 and TRBJ2-1, with 9 positions matching TRBD2. With V trimmed by 4 bases and J by 4 bases, 5 bases remained unmatched. Germline values: CDR1 LGHDT, CDR2 YNNKEL (reference sequence). This CDR3 spans 15 amino acids. The CDR3 is CASSPIAGVYNEQFF. The CDR3 DNA follows: TGTGCCAGCAGCCCCATAGCGGGGGTGTACAATGAGCAGTTCTTC.

This clonotype has just a few counts. This rearrangement joins TRBV20-1 to TRBJ2-5, with 8 bases matching TRBD2. The CDR3 sequence is 16 residues long. CDR1 is DFQATT, CDR2 SNEGSKA, per germline (reference sequence). V was pared by 1 base and J by 0 bases, with 7 bases of the junction left unmatched. This chain's CDR3 is CSARGWSSGDQETQYF. CDR3 nucleotides: TGCAGTGCTAGAGGGTGGAGTAGCGGGGACCAAGAGACCCAGTACTTC.

The sample holds a few counts of this clonotype. This chain connects TRBV5-6 to TRBJ1-4, with D perhaps matching TRBD1 (6 bases). Trimming pared 3 bases from V and 6 bases from J, leaving 15 bases between. The CDR3 is 15 residues long. Germline-derived CDR1 and CDR2 are SGHDT and YYEEEE. This CDR3 is CASSSPREGDEKLFF. Here the CDR3 DNA reads TGTGCCAGCAGCTCCCCCCGAGAGGGGGATGAAAAACTGTTTTTT.

V gene TRBV4-3 combines with J gene TRBJ2-1; a weak D match, TRBD1 (5 bases). This CDR3 is built from 14 residues. The V gene's germline CDR1 is LGHNA and CDR2 YSLEER. The V gene lost 4 bases and the J gene lost 3 bases, with 10 bases spanning the gap. CDR3 sequence: CASSRRQIYNEQFF. The CDR3, as DNA: TGCGCCAGCAGCCGGCGACAGATCTACAATGAGCAGTTCTTC.

This clonotype was detected a few times. This chain connects TRBV20-1 to TRBJ1-2; 7 bases map to TRBD1. The CDR3 totals 12 residues. With V trimmed by 4 bases and J by 2 bases, 1 base remained unmatched. In germline, CDR1 is DFQATT, CDR2 SNEGSKA (reference sequence). CDR3 sequence: CSATRGNYGYTF. CDR3 nucleotides: TGCAGTGCTACCAGGGGGAACTATGGCTACACCTTC.

The chain joins TRBV10-2 to TRBJ2-6; D assignment may be TRBD1 or TRBD2 (6 bases each). Trimming pared 0 bases from V and 4 bases from J, leaving 10 bases between. Germline CDR1 is WSHSY and CDR2 is SAAADI. This CDR3 is 16 amino acids long. The CDR3 nucleotides read TGCGCCAGCAGTGAGTCTCAGGGGAGGGGGGCCAACGTCCTGACTTTC. Its protein is CASSESQGRGANVLTF.

This clonotype came up a few times. V is TRBV6-5 and J is TRBJ2-1, with D maybe TRBD2 (5 bases). Trimming took off 7 bases at V and 0 bases at J, with 10 bases between the two ends. The germline V gene has CDR1 MNHEY and CDR2 SVGAGI. The CDR3 has 14 amino acids. The CDR3 DNA reads as TGTGCCAGCACCGACTATACCTCCTACAATGAGCAGTTCTTC. Its protein is CASTDYTSYNEQFF.

This clonotype was counted only a few times. This chain uses TRBV4-2 with TRBJ1-4, with D possibly matching TRBD1 (6 bases). Germline loops: CDR1 LGHNA, CDR2 YNFKEQ. V gave up 6 bases and J gave up 5 bases, with 10 bases separating them. The CDR3 has 13 amino acids. Here the CDR3 DNA reads TGTGCCAGCAGGAGGACAGACAATGAAAAACTGTTTTTT. Translating gives CASRRTDNEKLFF.

This clonotype showed up just a few times. In DNA, the CDR3 is TGTGCCAGCGGCCAGGGACAGTTAAATGAAAAACTGTTTTTT. As protein: CASGQGQLNEKLFF. The rearrangement uses TRBV6-5 and TRBJ1-4; TRBD1 matches 7 bases. The CDR3 has 14 residues. Germline V CDR1 and CDR2: MNHEY, SVGAGI. The junction had 8 bases not matched to a gene; V was cut back by 8 bases and J by 5 bases.

This clonotype was detected only a few times. This chain joins TRBV25-1 and TRBJ1-6; tentative D call: TRBD1 (6 bases). CDR1 is MGHDK and CDR2 is SYGVNS in the germline V gene. Between the trimmed V and J ends, which lost 3 bases and 10 bases, there was a span of 16 bases. The CDR3 sequence is 15 residues long. The CDR3 nucleotides are TGTGCCAGCAGTGATGGCCGGGGGCGGCCATCACCCCTCCACTTT. This translates into CASSDGRGRPSPLHF.

This clonotype was counted only a few times. The chain has TRBV29-1 and TRBJ1-1; 11 bases match TRBD1. Germline V gene sequence: CDR1 SQVTM, CDR2 ANQGSEA. This CDR3 contains 15 residues. The CDR3 spells CSSRGQGDMNTEAFF. Written as DNA, the CDR3 is TGCAGTTCCCGGGGACAGGGGGACATGAACACTGAAGCTTTCTTT.

This clonotype showed up many times. The CDR3 DNA sequence: TGTGCCAGCTCTGACTCCTACGAGCAGTACTTC. Translating it yields CASSDSYEQYF. V is TRBV18 and J is TRBJ2-7; D is unclear. Trimming cost V 6 bases and J 0 bases, with 3 bases left between them. The CDR3 runs 11 residues. Germline CDR1 KGHSH, CDR2 LQKENI.